This T cell receptor (beta chain) was observed in a study of T-cell reconstitution after alpha-beta-depleted transplantation in children (dated by TCRdb to the mid-2010s). Concerning the study at large: Using TCR repertoire profiling, the study quantitatively followed how T-cell immune reconstitution unfolded in children after TCRalphabeta/CD19-depleted allogeneic hematopoietic cell transplantation.

Study-wide findings and limitations: In some patients, the high TCRbeta diversity seen at day 60 was put down to recipient T cells and intrathymic progenitors that had survived conditioning. Over the following months the frequencies of hyperexpanded clones went down, and after one year T-cell counts and TCRbeta diversity were mostly credited to newly produced T cells. The apparently early alphabetaT-cell count recovery about two months after transplant was reportedly dependent on only several hundred rapidly expanded clones derived from non-depleted graft cells.

A remark on this clonotype: Its specific antigen is unknown. Nothing much larger sits one base from this clone, and base qualities are not available.

CDR3 length: 14 amino acids, cysteine to phenylalanine. CDR3 DNA is the only sequence kept; it has 42 bases, read in frame from the first base. The germline V gene supplies CDR1 MDHEN and CDR2 SYDVKM. The V end loses 2 bases and the J end loses 4 bases, and a stretch of 9 bases separates them. The intended sense of this specimen's treatment or condition label: allogeneic hematopoietic cell transplantation with graft depleted of TCRalphabeta T cells and CD19 B cells. Transplant recipients were children who received TCRalphabeta/CD19-depleted allogeneic hematopoietic cell grafts. Library construction relied on PCR. Sequenced using an Illumina HiSeq 2500. TCR library preparation used molecular barcoding, with unique molecular identifiers applied to normalize quantification of the TCRbeta repertoire. TCRdb ran its own pipeline on the public reads, namely fastp trimming at Q25 and MiXCR clone calling, and kept in-frame beta chains. Every entry covers one CDR3 protein and lists the most common genes and DNA from its rows. The sample table records 98,000 or so distinct CDR3 sequences; about 22% of these occur just once. Clones ranked in the top ten supply about 21% of the sample.

The receptor's source is a boy between 2 and 10 years old with acute lymphoblastic leukemia, due to receive a stem cell transplant. Specimen: PBMCs, collected before TCRalphabeta/CD19-depleted stem cell transplant. The chain links TRBV28 with TRBJ1-3; the D gene is not confidently resolved. The nucleotides read TGTGCCAGCAGTTTAGGGGTAGAAGGAAACACCATATATTTT. This yields the protein CASSLGVEGNTIYF.